The 30 T cell receptor beta chains given below trace back to one sample, sequenced in a study of Ad26.COV2.S vaccination and SARS-CoV-2 variants. Data came from immunoSEQ multiplex PCR; TCRdb stores just in-frame clones and leaves some out. The sample shows 430,000 or so clones, 75% to 95% of them seen only once. Treatment described: 19 received Ad26.COV2.S at low or high dose, single or two shots; roughly five received placebo; per-sample allocation not given. Material that was analyzed had been drawn on day 63 after the first vaccine or placebo injection. The sequencing used peripheral blood, collected in a trial of Ad26.COV2.S vaccine versus placebo. These receptors came from a person between 18 and 60 years old who received the Ad26.COV2.S COVID-19 vaccine or a placebo.

This clone has more than one count but fewer than ten. J is TRBJ1-4 and V is TRBV10-1, with unresolved D. Germline-derived CDR1 and CDR2 are WNHNN and SYGVQD (reference sequence). CDR3 length: 14 residues. V lost 5 bases and J 10 bases, leaving 17 bases between the germline ends. The CDR3 is CASSPPSGFGKLFF. For the CDR3, the DNA is TGCGCCAGCAGTCCCCCAAGCGGTTTCGGAAAACTGTTTTTT.

The J gene is TRBJ1-2, the V gene TRBV5-4; D unresolved. Germline CDR1 SGHNT, CDR2 YYREEE (reference sequence). The CDR3 is made up of 14 amino acids. V shed 4 bases and J shed 2 bases, with 12 bases lying between them. The CDR3 DNA follows: TGTGCCAGCAGCCCAATGGACGCAAACTATGGCTACACCTTC. Its translation: CASSPMDANYGYTF.

The gene calls are TRBV2 and TRBJ2-3; D assignment may be TRBD1 or TRBD2 (5 bases each). V lost 2 bases, J lost 3 bases, and 18 bases lay in between. CDR3 size: 17 residues. Germline assignment: CDR1 SNHLY and CDR2 FYNNEI. The CDR3 protein is CASSERAGTRRTDTQYF. CDR3 in DNA: TGTGCCAGCAGTGAAAGGGCCGGGACCCGACGGACAGATACGCAGTATTTT.

V usage is TRBV30 and J usage is TRBJ1-2, with D uncertain. The CDR3 runs 14 residues. Trimming removed 7 bases at V and 4 bases at J, with 19 bases between. Germline CDR1 reads GTSNPN; CDR2 reads SVGIG (reference sequence). This chain's CDR3 is CASASSIPRYGYTF. Written as DNA, the CDR3 is TGTGCCTCGGCATCCTCTATCCCCCGCTATGGCTACACCTTC.

The chain is built from TRBV6-5 and TRBJ2-4, with D unresolved. V dropped 0 bases and J dropped 8 bases, with 14 bases sitting between them. The CDR3 has 15 residues. Germline-derived CDR1 and CDR2 are MNHEY and SVGAGI. The CDR3 DNA sequence: TGTGCCAGCAGTTACTCCGATCCGCGTGGGTACATTCAGTACTTC. This translates into CASSYSDPRGYIQYF.

The CDR3 reads CSVVRLQSTDTQYF. The CDR3 DNA sequence: TGCAGCGTTGTCCGCTTACAGAGCACAGATACGCAGTATTTT. The chain has TRBV29-1 and TRBJ2-3; D is undetermined. The CDR3 consists of 14 residues. V was clipped by 4 bases and J by 0 bases, with 11 bases between them. Germline V lookup: CDR1 SQVTM, CDR2 ANQGSEA.

The rearrangement uses TRBV28 and TRBJ2-1, with 9 bases identical to TRBD2. Trimming removed 2 bases from V and 3 bases from J; junction bases left unmatched: 5. The CDR3 is made up of 16 amino acids. Germline lookup yields CDR1 MDHEN and CDR2 SYDVKM. CDR3 loop: CASSLGGSGSYNEQFF. The CDR3 nucleotides are TGTGCCAGCAGTTTAGGGGGTAGCGGGAGCTACAATGAGCAGTTCTTC.

This sequence joins TRBV18 and TRBJ2-7; 12 nucleotides match TRBD1. CDR1 KGHSH and CDR2 LQKENI come from the germline V gene. Losses at the gene ends were 6 bases for V and 5 bases for J; bases not matched to a gene: 8. This CDR3 is built from 15 residues. The CDR3 sequence is CASSPGTGGEHEQYF. The CDR3 DNA reads TGTGCCAGCTCTCCGGGGACAGGGGGCGAACACGAGCAGTACTTC. Together with reference TRBV18 and TRBJ2-7, the CDR3 gives the full variable domain: NAGVMQNPRHLVRRRGQEARLRCSPMKGHSHVYWYRQLPEEGLKFMVYLQKENIIDESGMPKERFSAEFPKEGPSILRIQQVVRGDSAAYFCASSPGTGGEHEQYFGPGTRLTVT.

CDR3 sequence reads: CASSRILSTGELFF. In nucleotides, the CDR3 is TGTGCCAGCAGCCGAATCCTTAGCACCGGGGAGCTGTTTTTT. The chain is built from TRBV9 and TRBJ2-2; D remains ambiguous. V was shortened by 4 bases and J by 4 bases, with 11 bases between the two germline ends. This CDR3 region has 14 residues. The germline CDR1 and CDR2 sequences are SGDLS and YYNGEE.

The rearrangement uses TRBV7-2 and TRBJ2-5; TRBD1 agrees at 8 bases. Trimming cost V 2 bases and J 0 bases; bases outside gene matches: 8. Germline V gene sequence: CDR1 SGHTA, CDR2 FQGNSA. The CDR3 runs to 17 residues. CDR3 region: CASSLWPGGGYQETQYF. The CDR3 DNA reads as TGTGCCAGCAGCTTATGGCCAGGGGGCGGGTACCAAGAGACCCAGTACTTC.

The chain recombines TRBV13 with TRBJ1-2; 7 bases fit TRBD1. CDR1 is PRHDT and CDR2 is FYEKMQ in the germline V gene (reference sequence). The V segment lost 5 bases and the J segment 5 bases; nucleotides outside the gene matches: 8. There are 14 residues in the CDR3. The chain's CDR3 is CASSPGDSFYGYTF. The CDR3 nucleotides read TGTGCCAGCAGCCCGGGGGACAGTTTTTATGGCTACACCTTC. Full variable domain (missing parts from reference TRBV13 and TRBJ1-2): AAGVIQSPRHLIKEKRETATLKCYPIPRHDTVYWYQQGPGQDPQFLISFYEKMQSDKGSIPDRFSAQQFSDYHSELNMSSLELGDSALYFCASSPGDSFYGYTFGSGTRLTVV.

The sample holds one count of this clone. The rearrangement links TRBV6-2 or TRBV6-3 to TRBJ2-7, with D perhaps given as TRBD1 or TRBD2 (5 bases each). The V and J ends lost 0 bases and 2 bases respectively, with 11 bases between them. CDR1 MNHEY and CDR2 SVGEGT come from the germline V gene. This CDR3 is 15 amino acids long. CDR3 in amino acids: CASSYSWDPAYEQYF. CDR3 DNA sequence: TGTGCCAGCAGTTACTCGTGGGACCCCGCCTACGAGCAGTACTTC.

This clone was seen only once. The chain uses TRBV6-2 or TRBV6-3 and TRBJ2-3; no reliable D call. The CDR3 totals 15 residues. Trimming left V 5 bases short and J 0 bases short, with 12 bases between. Germline lookup yields CDR1 MNHEY and CDR2 SVGEGT. CDR3 coding DNA: TGTGCCAGCAGTCTCGACCGCTTAAGCACAGATACGCAGTATTTT. The encoded protein is CASSLDRLSTDTQYF.

In this sample, this clone turned up a few times. The chain combines TRBV6-5 with TRBJ1-3, with D hard to call. Trimming took 4 bases from V and 2 from J, leaving 3 bases between them. Germline lookup yields CDR1 MNHEY and CDR2 SVGAGI. The CDR3 contains 12 residues. The CDR3 nucleotides are TGTGCCAGCAGTTCGGCTGGAAACACCATATATTTT. Its protein is CASSSAGNTIYF.

CDR3 protein: CASSSRQGSQETQYF. The CDR3 coding sequence is TGTGCCAGCAGCTCCAGGCAGGGGAGCCAGGAGACCCAGTACTTC. The chain joins TRBV7-2 to TRBJ2-5; the D gene is possibly TRBD1 (6 bases). This CDR3 comprises 15 residues. With 4 bases removed from V and 5 bases from J, the gap between germline ends came to 17 bases. Germline assignment: CDR1 SGHTA and CDR2 FQGNSA.

The rearrangement joins TRBV19 to TRBJ1-4; a possible D gene is TRBD1 (6 bases). Looked up from germline, CDR1 is LNHDA and CDR2 is SQIVND (reference sequence). V was pared by 3 bases and J by 2 bases, with 16 bases between. The CDR3 contains 17 residues. The CDR3 protein is CASSIWAGESTNEKLFF. In DNA, the CDR3 is TGTGCCAGTAGTATCTGGGCAGGGGAGTCGACTAATGAAAAACTGTTTTTT. The entire variable domain, with the rest obtained from reference TRBV19 and TRBJ1-4, is as follows: DGGITQSPKYLFRKEGQNVTLSCEQNLNHDAMYWYRQDPGQGLRLIYYSQIVNDFQKGDIAEGYSVSREKKESFPLTVTSAQKNPTAFYLCASSIWAGESTNEKLFFGSGTQLSVL.

This clone came up a few times. This chain connects TRBV19 to TRBJ2-7, with no clear D. Germline V lookup: CDR1 LNHDA, CDR2 SQIVND (reference sequence). V lost 1 base, J lost 3 bases, and 7 bases lay in between. The CDR3 consists of 13 residues. CDR3 DNA sequence: TGTGCCAGTAGTATAGCCAAGAACTACGAGCAGTACTTC. This sequence encodes CASSIAKNYEQYF.

V and J are TRBV25-1 and TRBJ2-7; 15 bases agree with TRBD2. Germline V lookup: CDR1 MGHDK, CDR2 SYGVNS. Germline trimming cut 3 bases from V and 4 bases from J; bases unmatched to any gene: 7. There are 17 residues in the CDR3. CDR3 sequence (DNA): TGTGCCAGCAGTGATTCAGATGGGACTAGCGGGAGGTACGAGCAGTACTTC. Its translation is CASSDSDGTSGRYEQYF.

The rearrangement links TRBV7-9 to TRBJ2-7; no clear D. This CDR3 comprises 13 residues. With 5 bases removed from V and 2 bases from J, the gap between germline ends came to 10 bases. CDR1 is SEHNR, CDR2 FQNEAQ, per germline (reference sequence). The CDR3 protein is CASSATDPYEQYF. The CDR3 region has the DNA TGTGCCAGCAGCGCGACGGATCCCTACGAGCAGTACTTC.

As DNA, the CDR3 is TGCAGCGTTGTTGCTGACTCCTACAATGAGCAGTTCTTC. It specifies CSVVADSYNEQFF. V is TRBV29-1 and J is TRBJ2-1; D is unclear. The germline V and J ends were trimmed by 4 bases and 0 bases, with 7 bases remaining between them. The CDR3 is 13 residues long. CDR1 is SQVTM, CDR2 ANQGSEA, per germline.

This clone was picked up one time. The chain recombines TRBV7-9 with TRBJ1-2, with D possibly TRBD1 on 5 matching bases. The CDR3 totals 13 residues. Between the trimmed V and J ends, which lost 3 bases and 1 base, there was a span of 6 bases. The germline V gene encodes CDR1 SEHNR and CDR2 FQNEAQ (reference sequence). CDR3 protein: CASSFDSNYGYTF. The CDR3 DNA is TGTGCCAGCAGCTTTGACAGTAACTATGGCTACACCTTC.

The chain links TRBV20-1 to TRBJ1-1; unclear D gene. The CDR3 is 11 residues long. Germline loops: CDR1 DFQATT, CDR2 SNEGSKA (reference sequence). The germline V and J ends were trimmed by 0 bases and 6 bases, with 5 bases remaining between them. The CDR3 sequence is CSARDLPEAFF. The CDR3 nucleotides read TGCAGTGCTAGAGATCTCCCTGAAGCTTTCTTT.

This chain connects TRBV14 to TRBJ2-3; 10 nucleotides line up with TRBD2. V shed 4 bases and J 0 bases; nucleotides not matched to a gene: 4. There are 16 residues in the CDR3. Germline CDR1 and CDR2: SGHDN and FVKESK. CDR3 in DNA: TGTGCCAGCAGCCCCACTAGCGGGATTAGCACAGATACGCAGTATTTT. It is translated as CASSPTSGISTDTQYF.

There are a few counts of this clone. The chain uses TRBV6-4 and TRBJ2-3, with 11 bases matching TRBD2. CDR3 length: 15 amino acids. The V and J ends lost 3 bases and 5 bases, in that order; junction bases with no gene match: 4. Looked up from germline, CDR1 is MRHNA and CDR2 is SNTAGT. The CDR3 reads CASSETSGTRDTQYF. Here the CDR3 DNA reads TGTGCCAGCAGTGAGACTAGCGGGACAAGAGATACGCAGTATTTT.

This CDR3 is CASSLFQRDHTYEQYF. Here the CDR3 DNA reads TGTGCCAGCAGTTTATTCCAGCGGGATCATACCTACGAGCAGTACTTC. The chain recombines TRBV28 with TRBJ2-7; 7 bases are a match to TRBD2. J gave up 2 bases and V 1 base, and 8 bases lay outside the gene matches. The CDR3 length is 16 residues. Germline lookup yields CDR1 MDHEN and CDR2 SYDVKM.

The chain uses TRBV28 and TRBJ2-7; the D gene is possibly TRBD1 (6 bases). The CDR3 length is 14 residues. The ends were cut back, 2 bases at V and 5 bases at J, with 13 bases in the middle. Per germline, CDR1 MDHEN and CDR2 SYDVKM. Written as DNA, the CDR3 is TGTGCCAGCAGTTTAGGGCAGGGGTTGGACGAGCAGTACTTC. Translated, it gives CASSLGQGLDEQYF.

The rearrangement joins TRBV4-3 to TRBJ1-2, with 7 bases identical to TRBD1. The CDR3 runs to 15 residues. CDR1 and CDR2 (germline): LGHNA, YSLEER. Trimming at V came to 0 bases and at J to 4 bases, leaving 5 bases not matched to a gene. This CDR3 is CASSQEARGTYGYTF. CDR3 DNA: TGCGCCAGCAGCCAAGAGGCCAGGGGGACCTATGGCTACACCTTC.

The rearrangement joins TRBV5-6 to TRBJ2-3; D is perhaps TRBD2 (6 bases). Germline CDR1 and CDR2: SGHDT and YYEEEE. The V gene lost 4 bases and the J gene lost 4 bases, with 10 bases spanning the gap. The CDR3 runs 13 residues. The CDR3 sequence is CASSPWGADTQYF. The CDR3 DNA reads as TGTGCCAGCAGCCCGTGGGGGGCAGATACGCAGTATTTT. Full variable domain (remainder filled in from reference TRBV5-6 and TRBJ2-3): DAGVTQSPTHLIKTRGQQVTLRCSPKSGHDTVSWYQQALGQGPQFIFQYYEEEERQRGNFPDRFSGHQFPNYSSELNVNALLLGDSALYLCASSPWGADTQYFGPGTRLTVL.

The chain carries TRBV4-3 and TRBJ2-3; D may be TRBD1 (5 bases). CDR3 length: 14 residues. V was cut by 0 bases and J by 8 bases, with 12 bases left in between. Per germline, CDR1 LGHNA and CDR2 YSLEER. The DNA of the CDR3 is TGCGCCAGCAGCCAAGACACAGGTCTGGGTACGCAGTATTTT. As protein: CASSQDTGLGTQYF.

This chain joins TRBV20-1 and TRBJ1-2; no clear D. In germline, CDR1 is DFQATT, CDR2 SNEGSKA (reference sequence). The CDR3 is 12 residues long. V lost 3 bases, J lost 4 bases, and 9 bases lay in between. The CDR3 bases are TGCAGTGCTAGTGGGGATCTCTATGGCTACACCTTC. Protein: CSASGDLYGYTF.